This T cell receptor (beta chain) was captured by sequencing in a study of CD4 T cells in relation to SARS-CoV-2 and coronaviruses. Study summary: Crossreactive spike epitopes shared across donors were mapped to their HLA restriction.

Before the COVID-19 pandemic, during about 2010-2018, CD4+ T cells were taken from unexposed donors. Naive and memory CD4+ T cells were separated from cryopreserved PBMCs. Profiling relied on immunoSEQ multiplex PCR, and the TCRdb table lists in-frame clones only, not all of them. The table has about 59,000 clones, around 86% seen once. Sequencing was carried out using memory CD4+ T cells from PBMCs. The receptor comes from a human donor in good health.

CDR3: CASSLARSYTEAFF. As DNA, the CDR3 is TGTGCCAGCAGCTTAGCGCGAAGCTACACTGAAGCTTTCTTT. The chain employs TRBV7-8 and TRBJ1-1, with D unresolved. The CDR3 has 14 residues. Trimming shortened V by 0 bases and J by 3 bases, and 8 bases separated the two germline ends. Looked up from germline, CDR1 is SGHVS and CDR2 is FQNEAQ.